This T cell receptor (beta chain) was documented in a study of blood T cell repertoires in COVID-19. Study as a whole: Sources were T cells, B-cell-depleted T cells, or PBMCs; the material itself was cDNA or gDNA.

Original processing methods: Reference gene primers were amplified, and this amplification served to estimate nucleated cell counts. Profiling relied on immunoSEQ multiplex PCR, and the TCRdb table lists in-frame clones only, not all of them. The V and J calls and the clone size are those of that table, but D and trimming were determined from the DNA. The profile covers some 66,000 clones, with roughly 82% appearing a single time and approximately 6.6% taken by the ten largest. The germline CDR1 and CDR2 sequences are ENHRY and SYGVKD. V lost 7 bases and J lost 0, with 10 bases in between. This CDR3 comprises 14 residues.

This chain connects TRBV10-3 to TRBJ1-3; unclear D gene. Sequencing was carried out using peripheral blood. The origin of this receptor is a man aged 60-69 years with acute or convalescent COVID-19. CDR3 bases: TGTGCCATCACCGGGAATTACTCTGGAAACACCATATATTTT. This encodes CAITGNYSGNTIYF.